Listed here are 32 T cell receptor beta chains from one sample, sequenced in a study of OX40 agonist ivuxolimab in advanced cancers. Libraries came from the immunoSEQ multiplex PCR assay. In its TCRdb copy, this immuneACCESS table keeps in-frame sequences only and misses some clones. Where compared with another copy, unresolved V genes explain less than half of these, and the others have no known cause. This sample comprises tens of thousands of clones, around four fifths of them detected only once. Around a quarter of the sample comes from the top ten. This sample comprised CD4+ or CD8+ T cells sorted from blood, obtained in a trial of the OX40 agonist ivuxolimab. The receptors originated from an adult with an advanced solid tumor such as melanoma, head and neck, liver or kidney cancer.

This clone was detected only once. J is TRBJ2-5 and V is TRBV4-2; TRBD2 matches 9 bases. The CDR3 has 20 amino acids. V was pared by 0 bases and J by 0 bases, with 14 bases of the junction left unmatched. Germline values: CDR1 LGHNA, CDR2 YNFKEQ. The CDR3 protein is CASSQDSGTYSGGYQETQYF. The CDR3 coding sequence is TGTGCCAGCAGCCAAGATTCCGGGACTTACAGCGGGGGGTACCAAGAGACCCAGTACTTC.

The CDR3, as DNA: TGTGCCAGCAGGCGCCGGGACAGCAATGAAAAACTGTTTTTT. This encodes CASRRRDSNEKLFF. This chain links TRBV21-1 with TRBJ1-4; the table gives TRBD1 as D, unverified against the DNA. TRBV21-1 is listed as a pseudogene. This CDR3 is built from 14 residues.

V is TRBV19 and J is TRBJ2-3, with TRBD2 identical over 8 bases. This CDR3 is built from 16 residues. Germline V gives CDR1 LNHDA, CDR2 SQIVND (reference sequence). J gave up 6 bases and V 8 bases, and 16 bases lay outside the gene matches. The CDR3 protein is CASRLSGERGWDTQYF. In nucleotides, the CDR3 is TGTGCCAGTCGACTTAGTGGGGAGCGGGGGTGGGATACGCAGTATTTT.

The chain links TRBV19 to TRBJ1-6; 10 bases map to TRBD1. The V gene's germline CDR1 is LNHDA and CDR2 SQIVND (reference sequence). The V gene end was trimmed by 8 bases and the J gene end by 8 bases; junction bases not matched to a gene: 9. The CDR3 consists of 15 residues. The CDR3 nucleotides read TGTGCCAGTGGGGACCGGGACAGGGGATATTCACCCCTCCACTTT. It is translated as CASGDRDRGYSPLHF.

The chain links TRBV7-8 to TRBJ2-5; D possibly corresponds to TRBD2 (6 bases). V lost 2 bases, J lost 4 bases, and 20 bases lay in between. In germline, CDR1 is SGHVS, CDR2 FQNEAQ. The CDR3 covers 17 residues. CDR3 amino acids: CASSLRLATSIRETQYF. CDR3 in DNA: TGTGCCAGCAGCTTACGTCTGGCGACTAGTATCCGAGAGACCCAGTACTTC.

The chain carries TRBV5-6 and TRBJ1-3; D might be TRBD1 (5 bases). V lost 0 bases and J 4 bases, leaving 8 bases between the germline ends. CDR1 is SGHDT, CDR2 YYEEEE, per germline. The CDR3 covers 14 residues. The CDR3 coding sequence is TGTGCCAGCAGCTTGGCAGGGAGGGGAAACACCATATATTTT. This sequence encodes CASSLAGRGNTIYF.

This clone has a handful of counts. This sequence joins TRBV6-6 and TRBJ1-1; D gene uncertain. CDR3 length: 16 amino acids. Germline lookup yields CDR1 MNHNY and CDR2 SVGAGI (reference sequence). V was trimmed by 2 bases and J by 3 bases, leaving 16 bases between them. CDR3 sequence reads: CASSYPAGVDDTEAFF. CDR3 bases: TGTGCCAGCAGTTACCCAGCGGGAGTGGATGACACTGAAGCTTTCTTT.

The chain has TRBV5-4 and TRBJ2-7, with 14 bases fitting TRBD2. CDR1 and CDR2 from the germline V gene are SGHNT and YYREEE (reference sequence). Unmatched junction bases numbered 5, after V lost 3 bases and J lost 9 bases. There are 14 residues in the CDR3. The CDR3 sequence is CASSSGLAGGVQYF. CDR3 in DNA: TGTGCCAGCAGCTCTGGACTAGCGGGGGGTGTGCAGTACTTC. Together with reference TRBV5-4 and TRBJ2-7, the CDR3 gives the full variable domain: ETGVTQSPTHLIKTRGQQVTLRCSSQSGHNTVSWYQQALGQGPQFIFQYYREEENGRGNFPPRFSGLQFPNYSSELNVNALELDDSALYLCASSSGLAGGVQYFGPGTRLTVT.

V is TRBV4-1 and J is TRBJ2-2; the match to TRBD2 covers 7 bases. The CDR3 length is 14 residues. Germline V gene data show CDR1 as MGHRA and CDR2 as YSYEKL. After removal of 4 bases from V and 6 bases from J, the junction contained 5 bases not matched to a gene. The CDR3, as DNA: TGCGCCAGCAGCCCGCAGGGAGGGTCCGGGGAGCTGTTTTTT. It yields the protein CASSPQGGSGELFF.

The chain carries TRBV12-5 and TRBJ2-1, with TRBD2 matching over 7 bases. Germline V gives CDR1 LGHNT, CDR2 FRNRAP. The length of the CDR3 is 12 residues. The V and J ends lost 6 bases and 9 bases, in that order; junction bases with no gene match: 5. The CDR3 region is CASGRWGGEQFF. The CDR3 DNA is TGTGCTAGTGGCCGCTGGGGGGGTGAGCAGTTCTTC.

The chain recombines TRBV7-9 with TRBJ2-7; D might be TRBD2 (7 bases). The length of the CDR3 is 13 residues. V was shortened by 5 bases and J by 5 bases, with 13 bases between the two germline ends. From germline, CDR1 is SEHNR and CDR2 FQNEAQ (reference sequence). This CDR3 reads CASSPRGGNEQYF. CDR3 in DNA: TGTGCCAGCAGCCCGAGGGGGGGGAACGAGCAGTACTTC.

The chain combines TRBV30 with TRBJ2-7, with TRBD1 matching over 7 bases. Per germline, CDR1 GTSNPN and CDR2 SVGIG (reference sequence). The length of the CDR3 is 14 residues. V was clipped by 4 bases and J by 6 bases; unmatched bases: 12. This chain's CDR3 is CAWTGQARPFEQYF. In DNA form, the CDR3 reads TGTGCCTGGACTGGACAGGCACGACCTTTCGAGCAGTACTTC.

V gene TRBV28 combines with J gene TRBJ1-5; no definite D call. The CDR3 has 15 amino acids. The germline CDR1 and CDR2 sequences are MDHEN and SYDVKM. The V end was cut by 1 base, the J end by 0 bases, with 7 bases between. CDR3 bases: TGTGCCAGCAGTTTATCACATAGTAGCAATCAGCCCCAGCATTTT. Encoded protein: CASSLSHSSNQPQHF.

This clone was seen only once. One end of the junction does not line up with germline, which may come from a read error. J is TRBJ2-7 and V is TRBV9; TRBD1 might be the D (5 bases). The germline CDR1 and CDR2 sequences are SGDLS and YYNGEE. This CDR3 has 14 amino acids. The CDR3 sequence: CASGVGQGTYEQYF. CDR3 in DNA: TGTGCCAGCGGCGTAGGGCAGGGAACTTACGAGCAGTACTTC.

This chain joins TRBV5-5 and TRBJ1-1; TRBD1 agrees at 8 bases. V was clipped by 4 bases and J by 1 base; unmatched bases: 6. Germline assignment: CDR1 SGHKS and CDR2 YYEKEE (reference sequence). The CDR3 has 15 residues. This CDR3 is CASSPPQGANTEAFF. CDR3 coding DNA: TGTGCCAGCAGCCCCCCCCAGGGGGCGAACACTGAAGCTTTCTTT.

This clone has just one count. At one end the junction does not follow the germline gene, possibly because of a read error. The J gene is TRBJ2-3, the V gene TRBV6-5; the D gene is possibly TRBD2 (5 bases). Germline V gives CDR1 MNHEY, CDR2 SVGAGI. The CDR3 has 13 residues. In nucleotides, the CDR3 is TGTGCCAGCAAAGCGGCTAGCATAGATACGCAGTATTTT. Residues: CASKAASIDTQYF.

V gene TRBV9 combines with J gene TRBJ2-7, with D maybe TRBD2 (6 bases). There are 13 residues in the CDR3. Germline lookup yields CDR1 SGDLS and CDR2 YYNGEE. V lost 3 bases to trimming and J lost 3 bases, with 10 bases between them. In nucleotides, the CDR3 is TGTGCCAGCAGCGGCGCGGACTACTACGAGCAGTACTTC. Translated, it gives CASSGADYYEQYF.

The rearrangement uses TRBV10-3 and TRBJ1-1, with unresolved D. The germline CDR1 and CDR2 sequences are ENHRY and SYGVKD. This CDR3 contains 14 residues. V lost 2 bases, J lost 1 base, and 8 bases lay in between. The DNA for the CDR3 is TGTGCCATCAGTGAGGGTTTCAAGAACACTGAAGCTTTCTTT. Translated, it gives CAISEGFKNTEAFF.

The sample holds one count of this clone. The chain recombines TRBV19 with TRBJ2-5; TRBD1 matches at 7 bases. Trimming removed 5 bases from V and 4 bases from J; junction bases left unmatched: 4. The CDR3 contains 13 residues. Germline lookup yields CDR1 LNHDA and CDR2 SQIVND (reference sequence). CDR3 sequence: CASSGNRGETQYF. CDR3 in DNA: TGTGCCAGTAGTGGAAACAGGGGAGAGACCCAGTACTTC.

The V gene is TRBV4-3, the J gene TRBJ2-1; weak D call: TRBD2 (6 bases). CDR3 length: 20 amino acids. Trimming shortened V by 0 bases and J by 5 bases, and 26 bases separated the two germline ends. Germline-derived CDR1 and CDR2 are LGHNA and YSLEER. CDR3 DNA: TGCGCCAGCAGCCAAGAAGGGACGCGGAGCGGGCCCTACTTGGACAATGAGCAGTTCTTC. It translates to CASSQEGTRSGPYLDNEQFF.

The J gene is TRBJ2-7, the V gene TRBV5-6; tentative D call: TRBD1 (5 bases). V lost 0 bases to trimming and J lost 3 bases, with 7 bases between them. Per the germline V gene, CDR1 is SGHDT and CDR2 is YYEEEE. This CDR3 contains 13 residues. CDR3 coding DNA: TGTGCCAGCAGCTTGGCAGGGAACTACGAGCAGTACTTC. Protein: CASSLAGNYEQYF.

CDR3: CAISDPRQGWNTEAFF. CDR3 coding DNA: TGTGCCATCAGTGACCCACGACAGGGTTGGAACACTGAAGCTTTCTTT. The chain uses TRBV10-3 and TRBJ1-1; the match to TRBD1 covers 7 bases. In germline, CDR1 is ENHRY, CDR2 SYGVKD. CDR3 length equals 16 residues. The ends lost 3 bases at V and 1 base at J; junction bases unmatched: 8.

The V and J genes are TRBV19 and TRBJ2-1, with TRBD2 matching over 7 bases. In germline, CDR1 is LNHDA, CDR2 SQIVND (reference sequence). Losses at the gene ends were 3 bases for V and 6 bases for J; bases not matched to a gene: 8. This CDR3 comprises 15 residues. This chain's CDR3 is CASSIMAGVINEQFF. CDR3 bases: TGTGCCAGTAGTATTATGGCGGGAGTGATCAATGAGCAGTTCTTC.

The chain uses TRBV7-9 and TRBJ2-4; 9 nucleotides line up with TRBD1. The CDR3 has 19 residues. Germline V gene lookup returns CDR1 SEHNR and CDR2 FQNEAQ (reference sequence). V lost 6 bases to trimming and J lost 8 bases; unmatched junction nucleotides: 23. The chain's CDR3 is CASSPRDRDLFVSRDIQYF. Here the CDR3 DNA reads TGTGCCAGCAGTCCCCGGGACAGGGACCTTTTTGTTTCTAGGGACATTCAGTACTTC. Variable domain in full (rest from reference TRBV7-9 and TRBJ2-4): DTGVSQNPRHKITKRGQNVTFRCDPISEHNRLYWYRQTLGQGPEFLTYFQNEAQLEKSRLLSDRFSAERPKGSFSTLEIQRTEQGDSAMYLCASSPRDRDLFVSRDIQYFGAGTRLSVL.

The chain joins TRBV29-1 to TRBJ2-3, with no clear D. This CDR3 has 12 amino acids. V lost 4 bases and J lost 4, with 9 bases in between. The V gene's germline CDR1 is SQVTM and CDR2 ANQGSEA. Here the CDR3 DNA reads TGCAGCGTTGCCGGAGTCTCAGATACGCAGTATTTT. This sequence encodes CSVAGVSDTQYF.

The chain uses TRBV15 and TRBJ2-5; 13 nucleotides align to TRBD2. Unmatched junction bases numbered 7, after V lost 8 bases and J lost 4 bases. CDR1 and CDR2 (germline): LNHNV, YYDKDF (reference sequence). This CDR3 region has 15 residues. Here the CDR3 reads CATPGTSGVGETQYF. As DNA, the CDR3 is TGTGCCACCCCTGGGACTAGCGGGGTAGGAGAGACCCAGTACTTC.

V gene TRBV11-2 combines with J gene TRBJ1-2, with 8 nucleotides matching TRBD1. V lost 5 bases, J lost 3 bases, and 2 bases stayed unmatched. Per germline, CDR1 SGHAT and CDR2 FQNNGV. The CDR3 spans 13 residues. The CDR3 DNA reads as TGTGCCAGCAGCAAGGACAGGGACTATGGCTACACCTTC. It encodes CASSKDRDYGYTF.

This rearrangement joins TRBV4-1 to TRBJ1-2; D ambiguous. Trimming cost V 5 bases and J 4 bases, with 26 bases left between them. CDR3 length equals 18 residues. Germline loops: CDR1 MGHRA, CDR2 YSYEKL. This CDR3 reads CASSSLDLQNRKTYGYTF. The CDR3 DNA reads TGCGCCAGCAGCAGCCTTGACCTCCAGAACCGAAAGACCTATGGCTACACCTTC.

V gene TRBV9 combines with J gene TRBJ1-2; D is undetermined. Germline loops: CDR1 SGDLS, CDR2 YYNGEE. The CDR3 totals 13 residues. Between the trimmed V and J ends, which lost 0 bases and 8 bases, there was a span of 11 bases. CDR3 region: CASSVGRASGYTF. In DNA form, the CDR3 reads TGTGCCAGCAGCGTAGGGCGGGCGTCGGGCTACACCTTC.

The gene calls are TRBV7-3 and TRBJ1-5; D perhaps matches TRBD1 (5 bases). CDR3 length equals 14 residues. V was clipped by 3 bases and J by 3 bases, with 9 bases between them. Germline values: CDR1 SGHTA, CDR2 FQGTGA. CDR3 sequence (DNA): TGTGCCAGCAGCTTGGGACGGCTCAATCAGCCCCAGCATTTT. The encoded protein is CASSLGRLNQPQHF.

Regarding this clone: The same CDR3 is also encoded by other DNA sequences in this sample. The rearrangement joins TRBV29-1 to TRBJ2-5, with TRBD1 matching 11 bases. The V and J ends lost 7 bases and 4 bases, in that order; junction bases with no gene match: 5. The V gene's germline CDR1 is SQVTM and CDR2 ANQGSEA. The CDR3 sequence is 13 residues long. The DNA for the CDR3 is TGCAGCGCCTTAGGGACAGGGGGAGAGACCCAGTACTTC. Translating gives CSALGTGGETQYF.

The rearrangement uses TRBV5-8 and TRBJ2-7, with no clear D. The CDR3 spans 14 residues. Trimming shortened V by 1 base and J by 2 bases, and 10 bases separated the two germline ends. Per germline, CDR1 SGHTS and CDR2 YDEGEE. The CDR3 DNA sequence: TGTGCCAGCAGCTTGAGTTTCAGCCCCTACGAGCAGTACTTC. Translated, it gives CASSLSFSPYEQYF.